This T cell receptor beta chain was obtained from a study of OX40 agonist ivuxolimab in advanced cancers. Study-wide context: Enrollees could have had prior anti-PD-1, anti-PD-L1 or anti-CTLA-4 therapy, which roughly 40% had received.

Note on this clone: Its specificity is unknown.

Patients with autoimmune history or systemic immunosuppression were excluded. Germline assignment: CDR1 SNHLY and CDR2 FYNNEI. The CDR3 extends over 12 amino acids. With 7 bases removed from V and 2 bases from J, the gap between germline ends came to 9 bases. Study-level findings and limits: Expanded clones tended on average to be more numerous among CD8+ T cells than CD4+. The CD4+ and CD8+ T cells in the blood had expanded clonally by week 6 at 0.1 to 3.0 mg/kg.

TCRdb keeps only in-frame clones here, not all; method: immunoSEQ multiplex PCR. The top ten hold 16% of the sample, which has about 24,000 clones, about four fifths seen once. This TCR was recovered from an adult with an advanced solid tumor such as melanoma, head and neck, liver or kidney cancer. Sequencing used CD4+ or CD8+ T cells sorted from blood, obtained in a trial of the OX40 agonist ivuxolimab. The chain recombines TRBV2 with TRBJ2-7; TRBD1 might be the D (5 bases). As DNA, the CDR3 is TGTGCCAGCAATCGACAGCCCTACGAGCAGTACTTC. It encodes CASNRQPYEQYF.